The clone carrying this TCR beta chain was counted only a few times. CDR3 length: 13 residues. Per the germline V gene, CDR1 is GTSNPN and CDR2 is SVGIG (reference sequence). The V and J ends lost 2 bases and 8 bases respectively, with 15 bases between them. These data originate in a study of blood T cell repertoires in COVID-19. Original processing notes: It was from reference gene primer amplification that nucleated cell counts were estimated. This table comes from immunoSEQ multiplex PCR, and its TCRdb copy is limited to in-frame clones, with some not included. V and J calls and clone size are as listed in that table; D and trimming were resolved from the DNA. The sample carries tens of thousands of clones, around 83% recorded once.

The sample was peripheral blood. The chain is built from TRBV30 and TRBJ1-2, with D possibly matching TRBD1 (6 bases). This TCR derives from a human donor in a cohort sampled during active COVID-19. CDR3 amino acids: CAWSPQGPGGYTF. Here the CDR3 DNA reads TGTGCCTGGAGTCCACAGGGTCCCGGGGGCTACACCTTC.